This TCR beta chain was documented in a study of blood T cell repertoires in COVID-19. TCRdb's copy holds only in-frame clones and misses some; the assay was immunoSEQ multiplex PCR. Seen here are a few hundred thousand clones, over 70% observed once, and the top ten hold roughly 10%. This clone occurred once. The sequencing input was peripheral blood. This clonotype originated in a woman aged 70-85 years with COVID-19, enrolled during active disease.

The CDR3 is CSVDGLRGALGYGYTF. The DNA of the CDR3 is TGCAGCGTTGATGGTCTCCGCGGGGCCCTGGGGTATGGCTACACCTTC. The chain employs TRBV29-1 and TRBJ1-2; D is possibly TRBD1 (5 bases). V lost 3 bases to trimming and J lost 5 bases, with 22 bases between them. The CDR3 has 16 amino acids. Germline loops: CDR1 SQVTM, CDR2 ANQGSEA. The whole variable domain, remainder taken from reference TRBV29-1 and TRBJ1-2, is SAVISQKPSRDICQRGTSLTIQCQVDSQVTMMFWYRQQPGQSLTLIATANQGSEATYESGFVIDKFPISRPNLTFSTLTVSNMSPEDSSIYLCSVDGLRGALGYGYTFGSGTRLTVV.